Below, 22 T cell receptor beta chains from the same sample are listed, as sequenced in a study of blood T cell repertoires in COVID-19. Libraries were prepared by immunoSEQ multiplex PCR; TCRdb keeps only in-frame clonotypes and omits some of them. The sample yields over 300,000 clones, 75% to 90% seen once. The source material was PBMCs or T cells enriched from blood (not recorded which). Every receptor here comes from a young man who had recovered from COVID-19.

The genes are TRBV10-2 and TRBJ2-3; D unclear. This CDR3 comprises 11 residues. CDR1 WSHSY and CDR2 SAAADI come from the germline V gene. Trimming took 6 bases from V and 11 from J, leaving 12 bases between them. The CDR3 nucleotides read TGCGCCAGCAGCTCCCCCAGGCAGCAGTATTTT. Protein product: CASSSPRQQYF.

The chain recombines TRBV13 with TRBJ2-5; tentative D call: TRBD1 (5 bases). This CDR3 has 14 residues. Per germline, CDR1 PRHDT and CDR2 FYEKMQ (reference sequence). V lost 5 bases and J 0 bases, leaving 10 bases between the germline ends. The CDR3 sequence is CASSTRTNQETQYF. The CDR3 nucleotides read TGTGCCAGCAGCACTCGGACAAACCAAGAGACCCAGTACTTC.

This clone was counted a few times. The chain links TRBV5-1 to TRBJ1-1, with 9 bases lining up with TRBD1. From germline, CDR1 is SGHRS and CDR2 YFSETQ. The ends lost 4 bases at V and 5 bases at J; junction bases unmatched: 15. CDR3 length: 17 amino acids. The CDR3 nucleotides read TGCGCCAGCAGCCCACTATCCCCGGGACAGGGCAGAACTGAAGCTTTCTTT. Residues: CASSPLSPGQGRTEAFF.

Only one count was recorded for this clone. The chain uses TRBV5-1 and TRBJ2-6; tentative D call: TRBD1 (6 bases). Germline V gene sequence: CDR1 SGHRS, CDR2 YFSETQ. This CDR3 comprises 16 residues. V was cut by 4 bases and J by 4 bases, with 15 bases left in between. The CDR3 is CASSLQGPLGANVLTF. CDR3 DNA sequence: TGCGCCAGCAGCCTCCAGGGGCCCCTCGGGGCCAACGTCCTGACTTTC.

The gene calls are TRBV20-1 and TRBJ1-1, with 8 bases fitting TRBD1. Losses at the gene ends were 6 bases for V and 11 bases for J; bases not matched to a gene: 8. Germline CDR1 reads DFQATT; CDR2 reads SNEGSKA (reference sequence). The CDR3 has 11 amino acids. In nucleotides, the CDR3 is TGCAGTGCCTTGGACAGGGTGGTCGCTTTCTTT. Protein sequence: CSALDRVVAFF.

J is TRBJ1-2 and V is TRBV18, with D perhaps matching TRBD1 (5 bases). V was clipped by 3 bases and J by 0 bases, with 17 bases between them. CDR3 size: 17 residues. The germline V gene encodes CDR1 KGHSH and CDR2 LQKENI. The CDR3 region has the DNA TGTGCCAGCTCACCGGTCGGTGGGGGAGGATCTAACTATGGCTACACCTTC. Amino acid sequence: CASSPVGGGGSNYGYTF.

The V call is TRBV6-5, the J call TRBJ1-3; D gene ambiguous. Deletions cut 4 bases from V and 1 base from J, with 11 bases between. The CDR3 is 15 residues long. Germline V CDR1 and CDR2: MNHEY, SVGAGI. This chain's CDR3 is CASSSLVYSGNTIYF. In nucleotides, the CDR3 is TGTGCCAGCAGTTCCCTTGTTTATTCTGGAAACACCATATATTTT.

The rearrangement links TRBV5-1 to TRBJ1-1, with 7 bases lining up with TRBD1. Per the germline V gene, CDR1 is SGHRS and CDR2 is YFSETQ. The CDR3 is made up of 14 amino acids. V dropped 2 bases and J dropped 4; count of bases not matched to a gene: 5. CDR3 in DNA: TGCGCCAGCAGCTTTAAACAGGGGCTCACTGAAGCTTTCTTT. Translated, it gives CASSFKQGLTEAFF.

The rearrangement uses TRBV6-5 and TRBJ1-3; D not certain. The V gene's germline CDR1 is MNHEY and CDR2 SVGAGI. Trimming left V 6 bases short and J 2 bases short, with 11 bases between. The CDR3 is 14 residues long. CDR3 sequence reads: CASSIARTGNTIYF. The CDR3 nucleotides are TGTGCCAGCAGCATAGCAAGAACTGGAAACACCATATATTTT.

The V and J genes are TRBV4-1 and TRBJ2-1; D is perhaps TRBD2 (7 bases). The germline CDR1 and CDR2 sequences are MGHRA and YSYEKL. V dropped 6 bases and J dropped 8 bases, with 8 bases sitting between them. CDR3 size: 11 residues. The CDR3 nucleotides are TGCGCCAGCAGAGGGGGGGATGAGCAGTTCTTC. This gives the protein CASRGGDEQFF.

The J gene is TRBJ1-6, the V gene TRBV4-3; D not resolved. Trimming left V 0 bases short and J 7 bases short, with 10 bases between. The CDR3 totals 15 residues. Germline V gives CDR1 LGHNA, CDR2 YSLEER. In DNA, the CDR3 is TGCGCCAGCAGCCAAGACCCGACGGGAAATTCACCCCTCCACTTT. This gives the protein CASSQDPTGNSPLHF.

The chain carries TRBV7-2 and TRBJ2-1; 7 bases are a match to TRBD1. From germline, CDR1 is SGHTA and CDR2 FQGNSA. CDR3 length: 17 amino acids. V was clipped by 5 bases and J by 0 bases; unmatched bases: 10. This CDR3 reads CASSPRWTGSSYNEQFF. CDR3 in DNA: TGTGCCAGCAGCCCACGATGGACAGGCAGCTCCTACAATGAGCAGTTCTTC.

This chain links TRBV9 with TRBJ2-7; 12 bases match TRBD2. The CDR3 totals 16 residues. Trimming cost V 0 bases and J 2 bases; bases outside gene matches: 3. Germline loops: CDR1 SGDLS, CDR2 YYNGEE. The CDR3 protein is CASSVGASGGAYEQYF. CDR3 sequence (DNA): TGTGCCAGCAGCGTAGGAGCTAGCGGGGGGGCCTACGAGCAGTACTTC.

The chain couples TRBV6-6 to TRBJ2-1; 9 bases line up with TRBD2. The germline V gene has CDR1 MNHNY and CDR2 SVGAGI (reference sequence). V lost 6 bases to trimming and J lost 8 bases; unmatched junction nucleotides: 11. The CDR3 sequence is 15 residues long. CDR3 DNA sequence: TGTGCCAGCAGGTTGCGGGGGGGCCTTGCCGATGAGCAGTTCTTC. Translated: CASRLRGGLADEQFF.

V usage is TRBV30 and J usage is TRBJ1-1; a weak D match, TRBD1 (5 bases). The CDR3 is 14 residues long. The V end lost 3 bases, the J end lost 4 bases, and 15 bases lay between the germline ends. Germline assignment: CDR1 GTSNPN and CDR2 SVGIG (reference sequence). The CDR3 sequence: CAWRPLGVGTEAFF. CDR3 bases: TGTGCCTGGAGGCCCCTAGGGGTAGGCACTGAAGCTTTCTTT.

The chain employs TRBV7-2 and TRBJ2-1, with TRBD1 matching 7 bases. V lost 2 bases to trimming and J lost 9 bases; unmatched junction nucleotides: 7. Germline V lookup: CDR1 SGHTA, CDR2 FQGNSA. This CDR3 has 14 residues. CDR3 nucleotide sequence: TGTGCCAGCAGCTTAACCGGGACAGTCCCTGAGCAGTTCTTC. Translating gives CASSLTGTVPEQFF.

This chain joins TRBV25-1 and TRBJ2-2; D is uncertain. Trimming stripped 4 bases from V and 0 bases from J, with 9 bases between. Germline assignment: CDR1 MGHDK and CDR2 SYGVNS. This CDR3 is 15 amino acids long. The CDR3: CASSAVYPNTGELFF. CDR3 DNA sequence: TGTGCCAGCAGTGCGGTCTACCCGAACACCGGGGAGCTGTTTTTT.

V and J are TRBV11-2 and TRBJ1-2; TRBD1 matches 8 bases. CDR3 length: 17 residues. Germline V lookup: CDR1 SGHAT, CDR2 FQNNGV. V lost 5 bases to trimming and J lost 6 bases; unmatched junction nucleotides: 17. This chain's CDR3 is CASSPGGQGNKRDGYTF. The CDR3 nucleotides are TGTGCCAGCAGCCCCGGAGGACAGGGAAACAAGCGGGATGGCTACACCTTC.

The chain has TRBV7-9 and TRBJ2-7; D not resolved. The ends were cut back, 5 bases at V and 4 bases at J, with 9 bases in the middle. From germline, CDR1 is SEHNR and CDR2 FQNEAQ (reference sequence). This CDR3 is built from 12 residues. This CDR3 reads CASSVLKYEQYF. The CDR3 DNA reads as TGTGCCAGCAGCGTCCTAAAATACGAGCAGTACTTC.

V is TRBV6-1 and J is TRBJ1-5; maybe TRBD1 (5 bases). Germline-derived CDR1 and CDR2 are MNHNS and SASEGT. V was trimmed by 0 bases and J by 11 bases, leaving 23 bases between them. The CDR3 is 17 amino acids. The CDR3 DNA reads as TGTGCCAGCAGTGAAGCCCTAGGGGTGGGTGGTTCTCAATCCCAGCATTTT. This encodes CASSEALGVGGSQSQHF.

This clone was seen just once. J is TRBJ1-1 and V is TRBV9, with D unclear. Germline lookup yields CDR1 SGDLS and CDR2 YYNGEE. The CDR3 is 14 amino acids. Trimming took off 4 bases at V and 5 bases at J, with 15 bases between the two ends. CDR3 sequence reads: CASSPLGDRTEAFF. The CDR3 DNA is TGTGCCAGCAGCCCCCTCGGAGACCGGACTGAAGCTTTCTTT.

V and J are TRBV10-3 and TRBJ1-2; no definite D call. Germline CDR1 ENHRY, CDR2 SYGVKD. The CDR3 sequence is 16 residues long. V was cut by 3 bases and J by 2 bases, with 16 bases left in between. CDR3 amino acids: CAISEGQAGGNYGYTF. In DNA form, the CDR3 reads TGTGCCATCAGTGAAGGCCAGGCGGGAGGGAACTATGGCTACACCTTC.